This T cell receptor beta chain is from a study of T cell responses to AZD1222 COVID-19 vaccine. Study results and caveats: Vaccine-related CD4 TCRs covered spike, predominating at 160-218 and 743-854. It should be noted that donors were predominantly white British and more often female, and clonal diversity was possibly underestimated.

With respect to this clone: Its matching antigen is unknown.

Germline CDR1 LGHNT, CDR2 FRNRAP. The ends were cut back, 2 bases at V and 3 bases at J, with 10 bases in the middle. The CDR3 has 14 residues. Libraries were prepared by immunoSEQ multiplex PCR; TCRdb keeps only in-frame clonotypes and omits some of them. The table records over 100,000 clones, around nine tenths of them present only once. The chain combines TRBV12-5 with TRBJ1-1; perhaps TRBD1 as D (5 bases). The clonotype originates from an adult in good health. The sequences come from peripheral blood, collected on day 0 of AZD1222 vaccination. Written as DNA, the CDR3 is TGTGCTAGTGGTTTGTTTCGGGGGGACACTGAAGCTTTCTTT. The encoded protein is CASGLFRGDTEAFF.